The 19 T cell receptor beta chains reported below all come from one sample, sequenced in a study of resident and recirculating memory T cells in vitiligo. Only in-frame clones appear in the TCRdb table, and some are missing; sequencing was by immunoSEQ multiplex PCR. The sample includes roughly 76,000 clones, roughly nine tenths of them seen just once. The source material was blood. The source is a male donor with vitiligo.

The V call is TRBV4-3, the J call TRBJ2-1; TRBD1 agrees at 7 bases. The length of the CDR3 is 17 residues. With 0 bases clipped from V and 5 bases from J, the junction kept 10 bases outside the gene matches. Germline V gene lookup returns CDR1 LGHNA and CDR2 YSLEER. CDR3 in DNA: TGCGCCAGCAGCCAAGACGGCCAAGGTAGGGGGCACAATGAGCAGTTCTTC. Translated, it gives CASSQDGQGRGHNEQFF.

V and J are TRBV7-9 and TRBJ1-1; 8 nucleotides match TRBD1. The trim removed 5 bases at V and 8 bases at J, leaving 7 bases unmatched. The CDR3 runs to 13 residues. Per the germline V gene, CDR1 is SEHNR and CDR2 is FQNEAQ (reference sequence). CDR3 residues: CASSPDRAKEAFF. DNA of the CDR3: TGTGCCAGCAGCCCGGACAGGGCCAAGGAAGCTTTCTTT.

This clone was counted between two and nine times. This chain links TRBV9 with TRBJ1-5, with D possibly TRBD1 on 5 matching bases. This CDR3 is built from 14 residues. Deletions cut 0 bases from V and 4 bases from J, with 8 bases between. The germline gives CDR1 SGDLS, CDR2 YYNGEE. The CDR3 here is CASSVGPGNQPQHF. For the CDR3, the DNA is TGTGCCAGCAGCGTAGGCCCAGGGAATCAGCCCCAGCATTTT.

The V gene is TRBV6-1, the J gene TRBJ1-2; D uncertain. V lost 5 bases, J lost 1 base, and 14 bases lay in between. CDR1 MNHNS and CDR2 SASEGT come from the germline V gene. This CDR3 is 15 amino acids long. The CDR3 region is CASSPAGSGNYGYTF. CDR3 nucleotides: TGTGCCAGCAGTCCAGCGGGGAGCGGTAACTATGGCTACACCTTC.

The J gene is TRBJ1-1, the V gene TRBV5-8; the match to TRBD1 covers 8 bases. Germline CDR1 reads SGHTS; CDR2 reads YDEGEE. The CDR3 is 14 amino acids. V was clipped by 3 bases and J by 4 bases; unmatched bases: 5. DNA for the CDR3: TGTGCCAGCAGCTCCGGGACAGGAGGCACTGAAGCTTTCTTT. Protein product: CASSSGTGGTEAFF.

The chain is built from TRBV18 and TRBJ2-5; TRBD1 aligns across 12 bases. The V gene end was trimmed by 3 bases and the J gene end by 4 bases; junction bases not matched to a gene: 0. In germline, CDR1 is KGHSH, CDR2 LQKENI. The CDR3 consists of 14 residues. This chain's CDR3 is CASSPGQGAETQYF. In nucleotides, the CDR3 is TGTGCCAGCTCACCGGGACAGGGGGCAGAGACCCAGTACTTC.

V usage is TRBV5-1 and J usage is TRBJ1-1, with 10 bases aligning to TRBD1. V lost 4 bases and J lost 2; bases outside the gene matches: 5. Germline-derived CDR1 and CDR2 are SGHRS and YFSETQ. This CDR3 region has 15 residues. CDR3 DNA sequence: TGCGCCAGCAGCGGGAGACAGGGGGCCAACACTGAAGCTTTCTTT. Translating gives CASSGRQGANTEAFF.

This sequence joins TRBV7-2 and TRBJ1-1, with TRBD1 identical over 11 bases. The CDR3 length is 17 residues. J gave up 2 bases and V 1 base, and 6 bases lay outside the gene matches. Germline lookup yields CDR1 SGHTA and CDR2 FQGNSA. The CDR3 sequence is CASSLVGTGGSNTEAFF. Here the CDR3 DNA reads TGTGCCAGCAGCTTAGTAGGGACAGGGGGTAGCAACACTGAAGCTTTCTTT.

The V call is TRBV5-1, the J call TRBJ2-3; D is ambiguous. CDR1 is SGHRS and CDR2 is YFSETQ in the germline V gene. This CDR3 is 14 amino acids long. V lost 0 bases and J 5 bases, leaving 10 bases between the germline ends. The CDR3 DNA sequence: TGCGCCAGCAGCTTGGAATCCCGCGTAGATACGCAGTATTTT. It codes for CASSLESRVDTQYF.

V usage is TRBV28 and J usage is TRBJ1-5; a weak D match, TRBD1 (5 bases). Per germline, CDR1 MDHEN and CDR2 SYDVKM. CDR3 length: 17 amino acids. With 5 bases removed from V and 0 bases from J, the gap between germline ends came to 17 bases. DNA for the CDR3: TGTGCCAGCAGTATAAAGACAGCCATCTATAGCAATCAGCCCCAGCATTTT. The encoded protein is CASSIKTAIYSNQPQHF.

The CDR3 region has the DNA TGCGCCAGCAGCCAAGAGTACAGCATTGAAGCTTTCTTT. Translating it yields CASSQEYSIEAFF. The chain recombines TRBV4-3 with TRBJ1-1, with unresolved D. Looked up from germline, CDR1 is LGHNA and CDR2 is YSLEER. This CDR3 has 13 residues. The V and J ends lost 0 bases and 7 bases respectively, with 9 bases between them.

The rearrangement joins TRBV6-1 to TRBJ1-1; D gene unclear. V was cut by 6 bases and J by 4 bases, with 18 bases left in between. This CDR3 has 15 amino acids. Germline V CDR1 and CDR2: MNHNS, SASEGT. The CDR3: CASSGRSLSPTEAFF. The CDR3 DNA is TGTGCCAGCAGCGGCCGAAGTCTTAGCCCCACTGAAGCTTTCTTT.

The chain employs TRBV7-3 and TRBJ1-2; 8 nucleotides match TRBD1. Trimming at V came to 5 bases and at J to 2 bases, leaving 4 bases not matched to a gene. The germline V gene encodes CDR1 SGHTA and CDR2 FQGTGA. The CDR3 covers 14 residues. The CDR3 nucleotides are TGTGCCAGCAGCCCAAGACAGGGGAACTATGGCTACACCTTC. Translation gives CASSPRQGNYGYTF. Complete variable domain (other parts from reference TRBV7-3 and TRBJ1-2): GAGVSQTPSNKVTEKGKYVELRCDPISGHTALYWYRQSLGQGPEFLIYFQGTGAADDSGLPNDRFFAVRPEGSVSTLKIQRTERGDSAVYLCASSPRQGNYGYTFGSGTRLTVV.

This clone was found once. CDR3 sequence (DNA): TGTGCCAGCAGCTTTCGATCAGGGATATGGACTAATGAAAAACTGTTTTTT. Translated, it gives CASSFRSGIWTNEKLFF. This chain links TRBV5-6 with TRBJ1-4, with D maybe TRBD1 (5 bases). This CDR3 comprises 17 residues. Germline loops: CDR1 SGHDT, CDR2 YYEEEE. V was clipped by 2 bases and J by 2 bases, with 16 bases between them.

The gene calls are TRBV4-3 and TRBJ2-7; 9 nucleotides match TRBD1. V lost 0 bases to trimming and J lost 3 bases; unmatched junction nucleotides: 18. The germline V gene has CDR1 LGHNA and CDR2 YSLEER. This CDR3 contains 20 residues. This CDR3 is CASSQELVGQGRSSIYEQYF. The CDR3 DNA reads as TGCGCCAGCAGCCAAGAGTTGGTGGGACAGGGTAGATCCTCGATCTACGAGCAGTACTTC.

The chain is built from TRBV7-2 and TRBJ2-3, with a weak D call TRBD1 (5 bases). V lost 8 bases and J 1 base, leaving 16 bases between the germline ends. Germline values: CDR1 SGHTA, CDR2 FQGNSA. The CDR3 consists of 15 residues. CDR3 in amino acids: CASPLQESGTDTQYF. The CDR3 coding sequence is TGTGCCAGCCCCTTACAGGAATCTGGCACAGATACGCAGTATTTT. Based on the CDR3 plus reference TRBV7-2 and TRBJ2-3, the full variable domain is GAGVSQSPSNKVTEKGKDVELRCDPISGHTALYWYRQSLGQGLEFLIYFQGNSAPDKSGLPSDRFSAERTGGSVSTLTIQRTQQEDSAVYLCASPLQESGTDTQYFGPGTRLTVL.

V is TRBV4-3 and J is TRBJ2-5, with 12 positions matching TRBD1. V dropped 4 bases and J dropped 5; count of bases not matched to a gene: 5. The length of the CDR3 is 15 residues. Germline V gene sequence: CDR1 LGHNA, CDR2 YSLEER. This CDR3 is CASSRGTGGIETQYF. In nucleotides, the CDR3 is TGCGCCAGCAGCCGAGGGACAGGGGGCATTGAGACCCAGTACTTC.

This clone was seen a single time. The V and J genes are TRBV19 and TRBJ2-1, with a possible D match to TRBD1 (5 bases). Germline CDR1 reads LNHDA; CDR2 reads SQIVND (reference sequence). The CDR3 totals 14 residues. V lost 7 bases and J 2 bases, leaving 12 bases between the germline ends. The chain's CDR3 is CASMSAGTYNEQFF. For the CDR3, the DNA is TGTGCCAGTATGTCGGCAGGGACCTACAATGAGCAGTTCTTC.

The rearrangement links TRBV10-3 to TRBJ2-7, with 7 bases aligning to TRBD2. This CDR3 comprises 15 residues. The J segment lost 4 bases and the V segment lost 2 bases, leaving 8 bases of the junction unmatched. Germline values: CDR1 ENHRY, CDR2 SYGVKD. CDR3 sequence reads: CAISEGRGEGYEQYF. DNA for the CDR3: TGTGCCATCAGTGAGGGGAGGGGAGAGGGTTACGAGCAGTACTTC.